This TCR beta chain was documented in a study of blood T cell repertoires in COVID-19. Overall study: The analysed material was cDNA or gDNA that came from T cells, B-cell-depleted T cells, or PBMCs.

V lost 2 bases to trimming and J lost 5 bases, with 15 bases between them. CDR3 length equals 15 residues. Germline CDR1 SGHVS, CDR2 FQNEAQ. The method was immunoSEQ multiplex PCR; TCRdb's version includes in-frame clones alone and lacks a portion of them. The sample has around 230,000 clones, 75% to 90% seen once. Material: peripheral blood. This sequence originates from a woman aged 55-69 years with active or convalescent COVID-19. The chain recombines TRBV7-8 with TRBJ1-2, with D possibly TRBD1 on 6 matching bases. The CDR3 nucleotides are TGTGCCAGCAGCTTATCGGGCAGGGGACCGTATGGCTACACCTTC. Translated: CASSLSGRGPYGYTF.